The entry below gives a single TCR beta chain sequence along with its context. Its antigen is unidentified. This entry belongs to a study of long-term antiretroviral therapy in people with HIV. Findings of the study overall: Dominating the repertoire at all time points were the clones that expanded before ART.

Germline CDR1 reads LNHDA; CDR2 reads SQIVND (reference sequence). The CDR3 sequence is 13 residues long. The germline V and J ends were trimmed by 3 bases and 1 base, with 6 bases remaining between them. Ahead of DNA extraction, samples held roughly 1-10 million cryopreserved PBMC each. A v3.0 immunoSEQ assay was performed at survey level. Per-sample sequencing targets were 40,000-50,000 T-cell genomes. Sequenced by immunoSEQ multiplex PCR; TCRdb stores in-frame clones only, minus some. The sample lists 35,000 to 40,000 clones, around 85% seen once, with roughly 5% in the top ten. This TCR was recovered from a man between 18 and 29 years old with HIV. V gene TRBV19 combines with J gene TRBJ1-1, with D hard to call. This specimen was unsorted PBMCs, taken 1.5 years after starting antiretroviral therapy. The CDR3 sequence: CASSIQANTEAFF. Here the CDR3 DNA reads TGTGCCAGTAGTATTCAGGCGAACACTGAAGCTTTCTTT.